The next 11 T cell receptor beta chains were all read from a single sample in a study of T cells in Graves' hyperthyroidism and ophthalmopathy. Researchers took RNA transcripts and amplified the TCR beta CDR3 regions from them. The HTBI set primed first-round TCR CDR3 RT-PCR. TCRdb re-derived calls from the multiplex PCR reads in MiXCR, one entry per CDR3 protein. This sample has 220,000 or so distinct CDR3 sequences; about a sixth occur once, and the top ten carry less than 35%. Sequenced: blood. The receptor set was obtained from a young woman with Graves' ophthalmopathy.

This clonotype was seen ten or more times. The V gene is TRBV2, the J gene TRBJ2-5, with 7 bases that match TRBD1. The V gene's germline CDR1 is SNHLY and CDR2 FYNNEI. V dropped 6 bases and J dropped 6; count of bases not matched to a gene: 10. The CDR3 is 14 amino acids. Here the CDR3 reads CASSGTTGVQTQYF. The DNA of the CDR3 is TGTGCCAGCAGCGGAACTACAGGGGTCCAGACCCAGTACTTC. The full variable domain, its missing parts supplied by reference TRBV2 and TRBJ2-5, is EPEVTQTPSHQVTQMGQEVILRCVPISNHLYFYWYRQILGQKVEFLVSFYNNEISEKSEIFDDQFSVERPDGSNFTLKIRSTKLEDSAMYFCASSGTTGVQTQYFGPGTRLLVL.

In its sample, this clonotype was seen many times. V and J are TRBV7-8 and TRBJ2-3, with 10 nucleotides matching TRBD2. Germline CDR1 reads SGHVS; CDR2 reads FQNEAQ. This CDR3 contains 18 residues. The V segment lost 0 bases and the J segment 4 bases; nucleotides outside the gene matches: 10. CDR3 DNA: TGTGCCAGCAGCTTAGCGCTGGCTAGCGGGGGACCTGCAGATACGCAGTATTTT. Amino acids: CASSLALASGGPADTQYF.

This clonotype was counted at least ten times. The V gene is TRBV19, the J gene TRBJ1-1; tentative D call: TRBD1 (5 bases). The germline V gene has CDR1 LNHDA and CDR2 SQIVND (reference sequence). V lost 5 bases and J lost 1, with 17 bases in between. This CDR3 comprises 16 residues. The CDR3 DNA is TGTGCCAGTAGTGGCGGGACCGGACGGCCGAACACTGAAGCTTTCTTT. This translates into CASSGGTGRPNTEAFF.

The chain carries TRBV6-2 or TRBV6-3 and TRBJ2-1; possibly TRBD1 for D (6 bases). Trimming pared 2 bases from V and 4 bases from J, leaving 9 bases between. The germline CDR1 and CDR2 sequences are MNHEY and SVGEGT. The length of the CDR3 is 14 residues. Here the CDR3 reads CASSYGGQYNEQFF. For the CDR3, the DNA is TGTGCCAGCAGTTACGGGGGACAATACAATGAGCAGTTCTTC.

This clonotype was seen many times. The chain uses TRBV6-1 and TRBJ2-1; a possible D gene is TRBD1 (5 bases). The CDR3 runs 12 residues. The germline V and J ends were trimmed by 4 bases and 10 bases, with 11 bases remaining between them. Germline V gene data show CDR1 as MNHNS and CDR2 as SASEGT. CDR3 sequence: CASSVRVYEQFF. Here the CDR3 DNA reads TGTGCCAGCAGTGTCAGGGTTTACGAGCAGTTCTTC.

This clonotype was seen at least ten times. The DNA for the CDR3 is TGTGCCAGCACAAGGGGAGGCAATGAGCAGTTCTTC. This codes for CASTRGGNEQFF. The chain joins TRBV12-3 or TRBV12-4 to TRBJ2-1; weak D call: TRBD2 (6 bases). V gave up 7 bases and J gave up 6 bases, with 10 bases separating them. CDR3 length: 12 residues.

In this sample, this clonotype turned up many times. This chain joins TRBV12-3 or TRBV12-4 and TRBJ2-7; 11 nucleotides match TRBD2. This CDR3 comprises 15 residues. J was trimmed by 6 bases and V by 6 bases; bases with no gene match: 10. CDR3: CASSTLAGVKGEQYF. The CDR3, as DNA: TGTGCCAGCAGCACACTAGCGGGAGTTAAGGGCGAGCAGTACTTC.

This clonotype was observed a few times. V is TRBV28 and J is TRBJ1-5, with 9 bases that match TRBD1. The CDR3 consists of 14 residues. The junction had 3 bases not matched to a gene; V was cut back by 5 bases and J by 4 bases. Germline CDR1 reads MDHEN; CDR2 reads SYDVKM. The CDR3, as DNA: TGTGCCAGCAGTAAACAGGGGGCGAATCAGCCCCAGCATTTT. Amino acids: CASSKQGANQPQHF.

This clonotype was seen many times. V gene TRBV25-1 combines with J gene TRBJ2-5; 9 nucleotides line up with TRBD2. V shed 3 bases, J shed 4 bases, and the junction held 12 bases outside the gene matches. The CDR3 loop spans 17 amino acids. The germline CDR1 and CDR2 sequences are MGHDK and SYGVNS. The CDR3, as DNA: TGTGCCAGCAGTGATAATAATTTGGGACTAGCAAGAGAGACCCAGTACTTC. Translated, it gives CASSDNNLGLARETQYF.

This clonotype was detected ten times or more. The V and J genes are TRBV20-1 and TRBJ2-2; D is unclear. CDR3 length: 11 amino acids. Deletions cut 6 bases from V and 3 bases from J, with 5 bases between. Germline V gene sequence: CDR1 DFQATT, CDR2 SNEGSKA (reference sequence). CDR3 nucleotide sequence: TGCAGTGCCTCTGACACCGGGGAGCTGTTTTTT. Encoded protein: CSASDTGELFF.

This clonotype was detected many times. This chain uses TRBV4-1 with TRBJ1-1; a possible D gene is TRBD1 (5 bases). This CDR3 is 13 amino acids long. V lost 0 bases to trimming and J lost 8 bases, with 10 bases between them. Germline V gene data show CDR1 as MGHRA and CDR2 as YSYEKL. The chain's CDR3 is CASSQDGGREAFF. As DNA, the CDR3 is TGCGCCAGCAGCCAAGATGGGGGTCGGGAAGCTTTCTTT.